Listed below are T cell receptor beta chains from one sample, sequenced in a study of T cell responses to AZD1222 COVID-19 vaccine. The data were produced by immunoSEQ multiplex PCR, yet TCRdb's version contains in-frame clones alone and is incomplete. The sample carries approximately 120,000 clones, roughly 87% recorded once. The input for sequencing was peripheral blood, taken 28 days after the second AZD1222 dose. The receptors stem from an adult who received the AZD1222 COVID-19 vaccine. Both conserved end residues are part of each CDR3. The D gene is left open where the match is weak. The size field is filled for only some rows; it gives once, few, many or a size class.

D: NA; V: TRBV27; size: NA; length: 14; J: TRBJ1-1; CDR3: CASSPDSRNTEAFF; DNA: TGTGCCAGCAGCCCGGACAGCCGGAACACTGAAGCTTTCTTT
D: TRBD2; V: TRBV2; size: once; length: 18; J: TRBJ2-5; CDR3: CASSGFVWASGTGETQYF; DNA: TGTGCCAGCAGTGGGTTCGTGTGGGCTAGCGGGACCGGAGAGACCCAGTACTTC
D: TRBD2; V: TRBV5-6; size: NA; length: 16; J: TRBJ2-7; CDR3: CASSLSGSGRSYEQYF; DNA: TGTGCCAGCAGCCTTAGCGGGAGTGGTCGCTCCTACGAGCAGTACTTC
D: TRBD2; V: TRBV6-6; size: NA; length: 15; J: TRBJ2-1; CDR3: CASSTHLAGYNEQFF; DNA: TGTGCCAGCAGTACCCACCTAGCGGGGTACAATGAGCAGTTCTTC
D: NA; V: TRBV24-1; size: NA; length: 15; J: TRBJ1-1; CDR3: CATYYSAGCNTEAFF; DNA: TGTGCCACTTATTACTCGGCAGGGTGCAACACTGAAGCTTTCTTT
D: NA; V: TRBV4-3; size: NA; length: 16; J: TRBJ1-4; CDR3: CASSQDLGVRREKLFF; DNA: TGCGCCAGCAGCCAAGATCTTGGCGTCCGAAGGGAAAAACTGTTTTTT
D: NA; V: TRBV6-5; size: NA; length: 13; J: TRBJ1-5; CDR3: CASIPYSNQPQHF; DNA: TGTGCCAGCATTCCGTATAGCAATCAGCCCCAGCATTTT
D: TRBD1; V: TRBV7-2; size: NA; length: 18; J: TRBJ1-2; CDR3: CASSLAGGQGLVFYGYTF; DNA: TGTGCCAGCAGCTTAGCGGGGGGACAGGGGTTGGTTTTCTATGGCTACACCTTC
D: NA; V: TRBV9; size: NA; length: 15; J: TRBJ2-7; CDR3: CASSVGGGPLYEQYF; DNA: TGTGCCAGCAGCGTAGGGGGGGGCCCCCTCTACGAGCAGTACTTC
D: NA; V: TRBV7-2; size: NA; length: 14; J: TRBJ2-3; CDR3: CASSFRLSGDTQYF; DNA: TGTGCCAGCAGCTTTAGACTATCAGGGGATACGCAGTATTTT
D: NA; V: TRBV29-1; size: NA; length: 12; J: TRBJ1-5; CDR3: CSATSLGQPQHF; DNA: TGCAGCGCCACATCGTTGGGACAGCCCCAGCATTTT
D: NA; V: TRBV5-1; size: NA; length: 14; J: TRBJ2-2; CDR3: CASSLLRNTGELFF; DNA: TGCGCCAGCAGCTTGTTGCGGAACACCGGGGAGCTGTTTTTT
D: NA; V: TRBV6-5; size: NA; length: 16; J: TRBJ1-2; CDR3: CASSYSAGGLSYGYTF; DNA: TGTGCCAGCAGTTACTCGGCGGGGGGACTCTCCTATGGCTACACCTTC
D: NA; V: TRBV6-2/TRBV6-3; size: NA; length: 12; J: TRBJ1-1; CDR3: CASSYPRPEAFF; DNA: TGTGCCAGCAGTTATCCCCGCCCTGAAGCTTTCTTT
D: NA; V: TRBV27; size: NA; length: 15; J: TRBJ1-6; CDR3: CASSLSRGANSPLHF; DNA: TGTGCCAGCAGTTTATCGAGGGGGGCCAATTCACCCCTCCACTTT
D: TRBD1; V: TRBV9; size: NA; length: 13; J: TRBJ2-2; CDR3: CASKGGPSGELFF; DNA: TGTGCCAGCAAAGGGGGCCCATCCGGGGAGCTGTTTTTT
D: TRBD2; V: TRBV3-1/TRBV3-2; size: NA; length: 16; J: TRBJ2-3; CDR3: CASSPPAGGSTDTQYF; DNA: TGTGCCAGCAGCCCACCTGCGGGGGGGAGCACAGATACGCAGTATTTT
D: TRBD2; V: TRBV7-2; size: NA; length: 16; J: TRBJ2-5; CDR3: CASSLAGLADGKTQYF; DNA: TGTGCCAGCAGCTTAGCGGGGCTAGCGGACGGAAAGACCCAGTACTTC
D: NA; V: TRBV3-1/TRBV3-2; size: once; length: 14; J: TRBJ1-2; CDR3: CASSRTETNYGYTF; DNA: TGTGCCAGCAGCCGGACAGAGACAAACTATGGCTACACCTTC
D: NA; V: TRBV6-5; size: NA; length: 16; J: TRBJ2-7; CDR3: CASSYSAGAGPYEQYF; DNA: TGTGCCAGCAGTTACTCGGCGGGGGCCGGCCCCTACGAGCAGTACTTC
D: NA; V: TRBV30; size: NA; length: 12; J: TRBJ1-2; CDR3: CAFVLRSYGYTF; DNA: TGTGCCTTTGTGTTGCGTTCCTATGGCTACACCTTC
D: NA; V: TRBV4-1; size: NA; length: 15; J: TRBJ1-2; CDR3: CASSQSPNPLSGYTF; DNA: TGCGCCAGCAGCCAATCCCCCAACCCCCTGAGTGGCTACACCTTC
D: NA; V: TRBV9; size: NA; length: 15; J: TRBJ1-6; CDR3: CASSVEPGRDSPLHF; DNA: TGTGCCAGCAGCGTAGAGCCAGGGAGAGATTCACCCCTCCACTTT
D: NA; V: TRBV7-9; size: NA; length: 12; J: TRBJ1-2; CDR3: CASSFPGYGYTF; DNA: TGTGCCAGCAGCTTCCCCGGCTATGGCTACACCTTC
D: NA; V: TRBV5-4; size: few; length: 11; J: TRBJ1-1; CDR3: CASSLEAEAFF; DNA: TGTGCCAGCAGCTTGGAGGCTGAAGCTTTCTTT
D: NA; V: TRBV2; size: NA; length: 17; J: TRBJ2-3; CDR3: CASRYREGGWPTDTQYF; DNA: TGTGCCAGCAGGTACAGGGAAGGCGGTTGGCCCACAGATACGCAGTATTTT
D: NA; V: TRBV2; size: NA; length: 17; J: TRBJ2-3; CDR3: CASSGGAGEGGTDTQYF; DNA: TGTGCCAGCAGTGGCGGGGCGGGAGAGGGGGGCACAGATACGCAGTATTTT
D: NA; V: TRBV15; size: NA; length: 14; J: TRBJ2-1; CDR3: CATSRAGLGNEQFF; DNA: TGTGCCACCAGCAGGGCGGGACTGGGCAATGAGCAGTTCTTC
D: NA; V: TRBV4-3; size: NA; length: 15; J: TRBJ2-7; CDR3: CASSQAQGASYEQYF; DNA: TGCGCCAGCAGCCAAGCGCAGGGAGCCTCCTACGAGCAGTACTTC
D: TRBD1; V: TRBV3-1/TRBV3-2; size: once; length: 14; J: TRBJ1-4; CDR3: CASSGQGVNEKLFF; DNA: TGTGCCAGCAGCGGACAGGGGGTTAATGAAAAACTGTTTTTT
D: TRBD2; V: TRBV2; size: NA; length: 15; J: TRBJ2-5; CDR3: CASGASGSNQETQYF; DNA: TGTGCCAGCGGGGCTAGCGGCTCCAACCAAGAGACCCAGTACTTC
D: TRBD1; V: TRBV19; size: NA; length: 15; J: TRBJ1-4; CDR3: CASKRQGPANEKLFF; DNA: TGTGCCAGTAAACGACAGGGGCCCGCTAATGAAAAACTGTTTTTT
D: NA; V: TRBV2; size: few; length: 13; J: TRBJ1-5; CDR3: CASTTDSNQPQHF; DNA: TGTGCCAGCACGACGGACAGCAATCAGCCCCAGCATTTT